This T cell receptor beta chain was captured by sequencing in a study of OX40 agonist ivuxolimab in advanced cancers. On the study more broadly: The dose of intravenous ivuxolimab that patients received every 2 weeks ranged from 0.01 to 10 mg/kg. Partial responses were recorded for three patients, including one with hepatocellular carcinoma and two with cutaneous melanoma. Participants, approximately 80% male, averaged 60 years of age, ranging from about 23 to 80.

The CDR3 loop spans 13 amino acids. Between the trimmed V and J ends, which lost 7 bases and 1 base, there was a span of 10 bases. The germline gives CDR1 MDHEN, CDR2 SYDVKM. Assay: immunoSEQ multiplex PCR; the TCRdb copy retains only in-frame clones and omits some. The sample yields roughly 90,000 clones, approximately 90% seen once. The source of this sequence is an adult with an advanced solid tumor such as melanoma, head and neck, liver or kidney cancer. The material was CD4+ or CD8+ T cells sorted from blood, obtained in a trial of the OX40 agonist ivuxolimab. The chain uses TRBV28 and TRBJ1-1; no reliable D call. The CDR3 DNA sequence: TGTGCCAGCACCTCGACCTCGAACACTGAAGCTTTCTTT. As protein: CASTSTSNTEAFF.